This TCR beta chain was recorded in a study of T-cell memory formation after mild COVID-19 (dated by TCRdb to the early 2020s). The study in broad terms: TCR sequence clusters from the two donors were largely donor specific. In a couple of donors, T-cell clones that expanded and contracted after mild COVID-19 were tracked by sequencing TCRalpha and TCRbeta repertoires over time. Two young, previously healthy adult volunteers, one female and one male, were included in the cohort. Here is what the overall study found, with its caveats: Contracting CD4+ clones were found mainly in CM and EM memory subsets, while CD8+ clones were enriched in EMRA. The detection of some responding clones in pre-infection memory suggests that pre-existing cross-reactive memory T cells joined the SARS-CoV-2 response. The study covered only two mild cases, and larger cohorts including severe cases with pre-infection samples were considered necessary. Clones contracting from day 15 to 85 had balanced CD4/CD8 phenotypes, while a second wave expanding from day 15 to 37 was biased towards CD4+. SARS-CoV-2 specificity of the second-wave clones peaking on day 37 was not confirmed.

The V end gives up 4 bases and the J end 7 bases, leaving 8 bases in the junction not matched to a gene. Looking up the germline V gene (reference sequence) yields CDR1 DFQATT and CDR2 SNEGSKA. The CDR3 sequence holds 15 residues, the cysteine and phenylalanine included. Of the read, only the CDR3 DNA is kept; its 45 bases are in frame from base 1. This clonotype came up a few times. Its antigen target is currently unknown. No per-base quality is available; no much larger clone lies one base away. Sequencing used an Illumina NovaSeq 6000. TCRalpha and TCRbeta cDNA libraries were constructed by 5'RACE with constant-segment primers, with sample barcodes and unique molecular identifiers being introduced. Trizol reagent was used to extract RNA from every sample. The libraries were amplified in two PCR steps, and the second step added a second sample barcode and Illumina TruSeq adapters. Libraries were sequenced on an Illumina NovaSeq with 2 x 150 bp paired-end reads. The paper's data handling went like this. Reads were demultiplexed and collapsed into UMI-guided consensus sequences with migec v1.2.7. Using mixcr v2.1.11, UMI consensuses were aligned to TRA and TRB V and J templates and then assembled into clonotypes. Expanded or contracted clonotypes were those called significant by both edgeR and NoisET, with noise models trained on biological replicates. For edgeR calls, a false discovery rate-adjusted p below 0.01 and a log2 fold-change threshold of 1 were applied. PCA with hierarchical clustering of max-normalized trajectories of the 1000 most abundant clonotypes was used as exploratory dynamics analysis. Each responding clone was given a CD4 or CD8 phenotype based on the CD4+ and CD8+ repertoires, which had been sequenced separately. The public reads were run again by TCRdb, first through fastp at Q25 and then through MiXCR, and only productive beta chains were kept. Every entry covers one CDR3 protein and lists the most common genes and DNA from its rows. These V and J calls derive from TCRdb rather than the authors' analysis. This sample has about 430,000 distinct CDR3 sequences in its table, and under 20% of those were observed once. The ten biggest clones cover around a fifth of the sample.

Ficoll-Paque density gradient centrifugation was the method used to isolate PBMCs. The receptor was isolated from a man younger than 35 who had mild COVID-19 (a few samples of this study predate the infection). The sample titles of this study are shuffled in the database, so cell type and time point are left out; the donor was told from shared clones. The sequencing sample was made of PBMCs or a T cell subset sorted from them (not recorded which). The sequence is built from TRBV20-1 and TRBJ2-3, with 13 bases matching TRBD2. The DNA reads TGCAGTGCTACGAAACTAGCGGGGGGGCCAAATACGCAGTATTTT. This sequence encodes CSATKLAGGPNTQYF.